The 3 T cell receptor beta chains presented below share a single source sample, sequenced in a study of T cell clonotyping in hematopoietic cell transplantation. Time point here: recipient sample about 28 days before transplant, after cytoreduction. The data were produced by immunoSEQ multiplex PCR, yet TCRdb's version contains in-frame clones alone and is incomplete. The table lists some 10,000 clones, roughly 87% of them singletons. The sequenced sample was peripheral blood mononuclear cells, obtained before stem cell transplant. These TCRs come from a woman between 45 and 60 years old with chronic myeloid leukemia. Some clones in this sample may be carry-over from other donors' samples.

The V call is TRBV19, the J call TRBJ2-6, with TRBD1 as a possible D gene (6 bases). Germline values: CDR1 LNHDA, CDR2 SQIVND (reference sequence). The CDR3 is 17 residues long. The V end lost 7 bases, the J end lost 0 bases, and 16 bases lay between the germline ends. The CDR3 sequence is CASTLAGVGSGANVLTF. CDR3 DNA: TGTGCCAGTACTCTCGCAGGGGTCGGCTCTGGGGCCAACGTCCTGACTTTC.

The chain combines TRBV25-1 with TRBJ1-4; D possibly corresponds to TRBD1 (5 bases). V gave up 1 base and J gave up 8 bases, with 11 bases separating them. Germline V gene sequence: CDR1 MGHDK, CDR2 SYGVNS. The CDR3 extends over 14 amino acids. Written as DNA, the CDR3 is TGTGCCAGCAGTGAATGGGGACTAGAAGAAAAACTGTTTTTT. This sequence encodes CASSEWGLEEKLFF.

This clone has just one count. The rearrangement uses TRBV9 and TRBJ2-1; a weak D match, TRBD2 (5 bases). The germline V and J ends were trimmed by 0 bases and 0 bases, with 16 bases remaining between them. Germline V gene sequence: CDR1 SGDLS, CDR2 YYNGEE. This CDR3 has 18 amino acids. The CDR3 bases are TGTGCCAGCAGCGTAGCGGGTAGCGCCCTAAGCTCCTACAATGAGCAGTTCTTC. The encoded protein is CASSVAGSALSSYNEQFF. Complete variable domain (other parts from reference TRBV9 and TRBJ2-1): DSGVTQTPKHLITATGQRVTLRCSPRSGDLSVYWYQQSLDQGLQFLIQYYNGEERAKGNILERFSAQQFPDLHSELNLSSLELGDSALYFCASSVAGSALSSYNEQFFGPGTRLTVL.